This passage covers 4 T cell receptor beta chains from one sample sequenced in a study of quantifying T cell responses using KT2 cells. As for the study in general: RNA was reverse transcribed with TCR alpha and beta constant-region primers.

The cDNA 3' end received a ligated oligonucleotide with a UMI. First-round PCR used around 4 cycles and beta primers RC1.1 and RC1.2 covering TRBC1 and TRBC2. Each CDR3 protein gets one entry after TCRdb re-called the UMI-ligation and nested PCR reads with MiXCR. The sample shows tens of thousands of distinct CDR3 sequences, around a tenth of them seen only once. Sequencing was carried out using PBMCs spiked with cells of the T cell clone KT2. The receptors stem from a human donor.

J is TRBJ1-2 and V is TRBV6-1; D not resolved. V lost 3 bases, J lost 14 bases, and 10 bases lay in between. CDR3 length equals 10 residues. CDR1 and CDR2 from the germline V gene are MNHNS and SASEGT. The CDR3 reads CASSDPFATF. CDR3 DNA: TGTGCCAGCAGTGACCCCTTTGCTACCTTC.

The chain couples TRBV12-3 or TRBV12-4 to TRBJ2-5; 9 bases are shared with TRBD1. Germline trimming cut 6 bases from V and 5 bases from J; bases unmatched to any gene: 10. The CDR3 is made up of 15 amino acids. CDR3 DNA: TGTGCCAGCAGCCTCGGAGGGACAGGGTGGGAGACCCAGTACTTC. It specifies CASSLGGTGWETQYF.

A few counts support this clonotype. V and J are TRBV24-1 and TRBJ2-7, with D tentatively TRBD1 (5 bases). CDR3 length equals 18 residues. V lost 7 bases, J lost 2 bases, and 26 bases lay in between. Per germline, CDR1 KGHDR and CDR2 SFDVKD. CDR3 amino acids: CATRPSAQGSPTPYEQYF. In nucleotides, the CDR3 is TGTGCCACCAGACCGTCGGCGCAGGGAAGCCCAACCCCCTACGAGCAGTACTTC.

This sequence joins TRBV5-1 and TRBJ1-5; no clear D gene. CDR1 and CDR2 from the germline V gene are SGHRS and YFSETQ. The CDR3 covers 16 residues. V was clipped by 0 bases and J by 0 bases, with 10 bases between them. CDR3 sequence: CASSLGDNYSNQPQHF. The CDR3 region has the DNA TGCGCCAGCAGCTTGGGTGACAACTATAGCAATCAGCCCCAGCATTTT.